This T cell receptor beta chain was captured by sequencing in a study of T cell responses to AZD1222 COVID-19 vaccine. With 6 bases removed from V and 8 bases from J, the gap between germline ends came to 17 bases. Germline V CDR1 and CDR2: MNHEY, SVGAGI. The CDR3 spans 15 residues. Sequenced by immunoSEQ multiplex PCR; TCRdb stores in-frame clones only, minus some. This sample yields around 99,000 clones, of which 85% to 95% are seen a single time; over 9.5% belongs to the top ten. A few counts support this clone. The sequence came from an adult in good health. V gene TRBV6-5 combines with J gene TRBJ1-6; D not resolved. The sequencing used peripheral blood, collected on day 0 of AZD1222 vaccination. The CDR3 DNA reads TGTGCCAGCAGACGGAGTTGGAACTCAGATTCACCCCTCCACTTT. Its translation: CASRRSWNSDSPLHF.